The 18 T cell receptor beta chains presented below share a single source sample, sequenced in a study of blood T cell repertoires in COVID-19. The data were produced by immunoSEQ multiplex PCR, yet TCRdb's version contains in-frame clones alone and is incomplete. The table shows about 280,000 clones, with around nine tenths occurring only once. The sample consisted of peripheral blood. Receptors originate from a woman aged 30 to 39 with COVID-19, enrolled during active disease.

V is TRBV6-5 and J is TRBJ2-1; 7 bases match TRBD2. Germline-derived CDR1 and CDR2 are MNHEY and SVGAGI. This CDR3 is 14 amino acids long. V was clipped by 7 bases and J by 6 bases; unmatched bases: 9. The CDR3 DNA reads TGTGCCAGCACCGTGGGGGGGAGAGTCAATGAGCAGTTCTTC. Translating gives CASTVGGRVNEQFF.

The J gene is TRBJ1-1, the V gene TRBV6-5, with D uncertain. V lost 6 bases to trimming and J lost 0 bases, with 11 bases between them. The length of the CDR3 is 14 residues. CDR1 MNHEY and CDR2 SVGAGI come from the germline V gene. The DNA for the CDR3 is TGTGCCAGCAGCTACCAGTCAATGAACACTGAAGCTTTCTTT. Its protein product is CASSYQSMNTEAFF.

This clone was seen a handful of times. The chain couples TRBV19 to TRBJ1-2; TRBD1 agrees at 9 bases. The germline V gene encodes CDR1 LNHDA and CDR2 SQIVND (reference sequence). The CDR3 loop spans 13 amino acids. V lost 7 bases to trimming and J lost 5 bases; unmatched junction nucleotides: 5. CDR3 nucleotide sequence: TGTGCCAGTAAGAGCGGGACAGGGTATGGCTACACCTTC. Its translation: CASKSGTGYGYTF.

There are many counts of this clone. This chain uses TRBV7-3 with TRBJ2-7; D perhaps matches TRBD1 (6 bases). With 2 bases removed from V and 3 bases from J, the gap between germline ends came to 8 bases. The CDR3 is 13 amino acids. Looked up from germline, CDR1 is SGHTA and CDR2 is FQGTGA. Here the CDR3 reads CASSLVGGYEQYF. CDR3 DNA: TGTGCCAGCAGCTTAGTAGGGGGCTACGAGCAGTACTTC.

The rearrangement joins TRBV6-2 or TRBV6-3 to TRBJ1-1; D ambiguous. Germline loops: CDR1 MNHEY, CDR2 SVGEGT. CDR3 length: 13 residues. Trimming took 2 bases from V and 5 from J, leaving 9 bases between them. The CDR3 is CASSYESGTEAFF. The DNA for the CDR3 is TGTGCCAGCAGTTACGAGTCGGGGACTGAAGCTTTCTTT.

This chain uses TRBV7-2 with TRBJ2-4; D not resolved. Per germline, CDR1 SGHTA and CDR2 FQGNSA. The ends were cut back, 1 base at V and 5 bases at J, with 6 bases in the middle. The CDR3 runs 13 residues. CDR3 sequence reads: CASSLGGQNIQYF. The CDR3 DNA follows: TGTGCCAGCAGCTTAGGAGGTCAAAACATTCAGTACTTC.

The V call is TRBV15, the J call TRBJ2-7; D is ambiguous. Germline V gene sequence: CDR1 LNHNV, CDR2 YYDKDF (reference sequence). CDR3 length equals 15 residues. Trimming removed 3 bases at V and 2 bases at J, with 14 bases between. The CDR3 sequence is CATSSRESVTYEQYF. The CDR3 DNA follows: TGTGCCACCAGCAGTCGCGAGTCTGTCACCTACGAGCAGTACTTC. Supplemented by reference TRBV15 and TRBJ2-7, the full variable domain reads DAMVIQNPRYQVTQFGKPVTLSCSQTLNHNVMYWYQQKSSQAPKLLFHYYDKDFNNEADTPDNFQSRRPNTSFCFLDIRSPGLGDTAMYLCATSSRESVTYEQYFGPGTRLTVT.

This clone was counted only a few times. The chain links TRBV4-3 to TRBJ2-7; 13 nucleotides match TRBD2. J was trimmed by 3 bases and V by 6 bases; bases with no gene match: 2. Germline V lookup: CDR1 LGHNA, CDR2 YSLEER. This CDR3 spans 14 amino acids. The CDR3 here is CASSRTSGSYEQYF. The DNA of the CDR3 is TGCGCCAGCAGTCGGACTAGCGGGAGCTACGAGCAGTACTTC.

V usage is TRBV5-1 and J usage is TRBJ2-3; 10 positions match TRBD1. The CDR3 contains 17 residues. Germline trimming cut 4 bases from V and 3 bases from J; bases unmatched to any gene: 11. CDR1 and CDR2 from the germline V gene are SGHRS and YFSETQ. The CDR3: CASSPRDRGGGTDTQYF. DNA of the CDR3: TGCGCCAGCAGCCCGCGGGACAGGGGTGGTGGAACAGATACGCAGTATTTT.

V gene TRBV5-1 combines with J gene TRBJ2-2, with TRBD2 matching 12 bases. Trimming at V came to 3 bases and at J to 4 bases, leaving 7 bases not matched to a gene. The CDR3 loop spans 17 amino acids. CDR1 and CDR2 (germline): SGHRS, YFSETQ. The CDR3 region has the DNA TGCGCCAGCAGCTCAAGACTAGCGGGAGAACCCACCGGGGAGCTGTTTTTT. It yields the protein CASSSRLAGEPTGELFF.

The chain combines TRBV19 with TRBJ2-7, with 8 bases aligning to TRBD2. The CDR3 runs 16 residues. V trimming: 6 bases; J trimming: 1 base; junction bases outside the gene matches: 11. In germline, CDR1 is LNHDA, CDR2 SQIVND (reference sequence). The CDR3 reads CASRPSAGGRSYEQYF. The CDR3 DNA follows: TGTGCCAGTAGGCCATCGGCGGGGGGCAGGTCCTACGAGCAGTACTTC.

The genes are TRBV7-2 and TRBJ2-7, with TRBD1 identical over 9 bases. Per the germline V gene, CDR1 is SGHTA and CDR2 is FQGNSA. This CDR3 comprises 15 residues. V lost 1 base, J lost 0 bases, and 1 base stayed unmatched. The CDR3: CASSLEQGASYEQYF. CDR3 nucleotide sequence: TGTGCCAGCAGCTTAGAACAGGGGGCCTCCTACGAGCAGTACTTC.

The J gene is TRBJ2-7, the V gene TRBV28; D is unclear. Germline CDR1 MDHEN, CDR2 SYDVKM. V was trimmed by 1 base and J by 6 bases, leaving 13 bases between them. The CDR3 length is 14 residues. CDR3 sequence: CASSLYVASVEQYF. For the CDR3, the DNA is TGTGCCAGCAGTTTATATGTGGCATCCGTCGAGCAGTACTTC.

The rearrangement links TRBV10-1 to TRBJ1-1, with no clear D. CDR1 is WNHNN, CDR2 SYGVQD, per germline (reference sequence). This CDR3 spans 14 amino acids. V lost 7 bases to trimming and J lost 2 bases, with 14 bases between them. The CDR3 region has the DNA TGCGCCAGCAACCCTGACGTAGCTAACACTGAAGCTTTCTTT. It translates to CASNPDVANTEAFF.

This chain joins TRBV12-3 or TRBV12-4 and TRBJ1-2, with D hard to call. This CDR3 region has 13 residues. Trimming pared 7 bases from V and 8 bases from J, leaving 17 bases between. The CDR3 DNA is TGTGCCAGCAACCCCCGGGGAATTGGGGGCTACACCTTC. Amino acid sequence: CASNPRGIGGYTF.

This clone has a single count. The chain is built from TRBV7-2 and TRBJ1-6; D call uncertain. The CDR3 has 15 amino acids. CDR1 and CDR2 from the germline V gene are SGHTA and FQGNSA. V lost 5 bases and J lost 7, with 15 bases in between. CDR3: CASSPTETINSPLHF. The CDR3 DNA sequence: TGTGCCAGCAGCCCTACAGAGACAATCAATTCACCCCTCCACTTT.

The rearrangement joins TRBV7-2 to TRBJ2-2, with 9 bases matching TRBD2. Germline loops: CDR1 SGHTA, CDR2 FQGNSA. There are 19 residues in the CDR3. With V trimmed by 5 bases and J by 3 bases, 16 bases remained unmatched. CDR3 bases: TGTGCCAGCAGCGCAGAGGGTGGTTTCGGACTAGCGTACACCGGGGAGCTGTTTTTT. It specifies CASSAEGGFGLAYTGELFF.

The CDR3 DNA reads as TGTGCCAGTAGTGCATATCCCTCCTCAGGGGGTGAGCAGTTCTTC. It yields the protein CASSAYPSSGGEQFF. V is TRBV19 and J is TRBJ2-1, with 7 bases aligning to TRBD1. The CDR3 is made up of 15 amino acids. Germline values: CDR1 LNHDA, CDR2 SQIVND (reference sequence). Trimming removed 5 bases from V and 9 bases from J; junction bases left unmatched: 13.